Below are 5 T cell receptor beta chains sequenced from a single sample in a study of molecular identifiers for immune sequencing clone quantification. In TCRdb, the PCR reads were re-called with MiXCR into one record per CDR3 protein. This sample has about 320,000 distinct CDR3 sequences, with about 20% found just once. Sequenced input: naive CD8+ T cells from blood, with Jurkat cell RNA spiked in. Indicated subset: FACS-sorted CD8+CD4-CCR7+CD45RA+ naive T cells. Receptors originate from a human donor in good health. Some libraries in this study had Jurkat cell RNA spiked in.

This chain links TRBV6-5 with TRBJ2-7, with D maybe TRBD2 (5 bases). The V end was cut by 2 bases, the J end by 2 bases, with 10 bases between. Germline V CDR1 and CDR2: MNHEY, SVGAGI. The CDR3 contains 14 residues. The CDR3 is CASSYPDSTYEQYF. The DNA of the CDR3 is TGTGCCAGCAGTTACCCGGACTCTACCTACGAGCAGTACTTC.

The rearrangement links TRBV27 to TRBJ2-5; 9 bases map to TRBD2. J gave up 4 bases and V 5 bases, and 8 bases lay outside the gene matches. The V gene's germline CDR1 is MNHEY and CDR2 SMNVEV (reference sequence). The CDR3 runs 15 residues. For the CDR3, the DNA is TGTGCCAGCAGTACGGGGGGACTAGCCGGAGAGACCCAGTACTTC. It translates to CASSTGGLAGETQYF.

This clonotype was detected many times. J is TRBJ1-1 and V is TRBV6-2 or TRBV6-3, with 9 bases aligning to TRBD1. CDR1 and CDR2 from the germline V gene are MNHEY and SVGEGT. This CDR3 comprises 15 residues. Unmatched junction bases numbered 7, after V lost 6 bases and J lost 2 bases. The CDR3 DNA is TGTGCCAGCAGACTAGGACAGGGGCCCAACACTGAAGCTTTCTTT. Translated, it gives CASRLGQGPNTEAFF.

This clonotype was counted ten times or more. This sequence joins TRBV6-6 and TRBJ2-3; D might be TRBD1 or TRBD2, each matching 5 bases. Germline V lookup: CDR1 MNHNY, CDR2 SVGAGI (reference sequence). This CDR3 spans 17 amino acids. Deletions cut 6 bases from V and 6 bases from J, with 25 bases between. The CDR3 region is CASSPEPGRSTTDTQYF. DNA of the CDR3: TGTGCCAGCAGCCCAGAGCCGGGACGCTCGACGACGGATACGCAGTATTTT.

At least ten counts were recorded for this clonotype. CDR3 sequence reads: CSGWTIQETQYF. DNA of the CDR3: TGCAGCGGCTGGACTATCCAAGAGACCCAGTACTTC. J is TRBJ2-5 and V is TRBV29-1, with a weak D call TRBD2 (6 bases). This CDR3 has 12 residues. CDR1 and CDR2 (germline): SQVTM, ANQGSEA. Trimming shortened V by 7 bases and J by 1 base, and 10 bases separated the two germline ends.